The clone carrying this T cell receptor (beta chain) appeared many times. What it binds is not known. This entry is derived from a study of blood T cells in healthy people across ages. Isolated PBMCs totaled at least 6 million in each sample. Per the germline V gene, CDR1 is SGHRS and CDR2 is YFSETQ. This CDR3 region has 14 residues. Trimming took 3 bases from V and 2 from J; bases not matched to a gene: 3. Together with a sample-barcoded 5' primer, a J-beta primer mix was included in a second PCR lasting about 7 to 12 cycles. TCRdb reanalysed the 5' RACE reads using MiXCR and keeps one entry per CDR3 protein. Of 1.5 million or so distinct CDR3 sequences listed, roughly 45% were seen once; the top ten hold 7.9%. The study's findings and limits: Diversity estimates from one million T cells were considered underestimates.

This receptor was identified in a woman younger than 35 in good health. The sequenced sample was blood. The V gene is TRBV5-1, the J gene TRBJ2-7, with 9 bases identical to TRBD1. CDR3 region: CASSSTGGTYEQYF. The CDR3 DNA reads TGCGCCAGCAGCTCGACAGGGGGAACCTACGAGCAGTACTTC.